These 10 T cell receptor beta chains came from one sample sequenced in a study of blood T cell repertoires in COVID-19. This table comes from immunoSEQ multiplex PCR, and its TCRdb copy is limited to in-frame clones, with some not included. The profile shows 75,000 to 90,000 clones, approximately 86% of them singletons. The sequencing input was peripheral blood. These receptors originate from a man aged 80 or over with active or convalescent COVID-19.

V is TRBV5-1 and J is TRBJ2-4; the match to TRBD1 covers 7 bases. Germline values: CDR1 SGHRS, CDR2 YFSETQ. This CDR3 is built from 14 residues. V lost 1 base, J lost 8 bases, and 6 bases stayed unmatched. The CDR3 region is CASSLQGVVDIQYF. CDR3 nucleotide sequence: TGCGCCAGCAGCTTGCAGGGGGTGGTGGACATTCAGTACTTC.

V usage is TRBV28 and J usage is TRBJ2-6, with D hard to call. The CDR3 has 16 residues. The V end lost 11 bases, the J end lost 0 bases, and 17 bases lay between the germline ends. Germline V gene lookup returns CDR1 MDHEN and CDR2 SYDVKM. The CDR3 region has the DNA TGTGCCTCGCGGCCGAAGAAGAGCTCTGGGGCCAACGTCCTGACTTTC. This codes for CASRPKKSSGANVLTF. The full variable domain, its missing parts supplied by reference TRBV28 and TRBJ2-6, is DVKVTQSSRYLVKRTGEKVFLECVQDMDHENMFWYRQDPGLGLRLIYFSYDVKMKEKGDIPEGYSVSREKKERFSLILESASTNQTSMYLCASRPKKSSGANVLTFGAGSRLTVL.

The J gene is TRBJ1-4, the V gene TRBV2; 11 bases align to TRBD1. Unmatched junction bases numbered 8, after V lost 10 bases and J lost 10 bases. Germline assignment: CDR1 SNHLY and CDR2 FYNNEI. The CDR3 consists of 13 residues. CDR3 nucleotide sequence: TGTGCCACCTCCGGGACAGGGGGAGGAAAACTGTTTTTT. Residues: CATSGTGGGKLFF.

DNA for the CDR3: TGTGCCAGCAGTCGAGTACAGGGGTTCGGCAGCAATCAGCCCCAGCATTTT. Translating it yields CASSRVQGFGSNQPQHF. The V call is TRBV6-6, the J call TRBJ1-5; 7 positions agree with TRBD1. The CDR3 contains 17 residues. Per germline, CDR1 MNHNY and CDR2 SVGAGI (reference sequence). V dropped 5 bases and J dropped 1; count of bases not matched to a gene: 11.

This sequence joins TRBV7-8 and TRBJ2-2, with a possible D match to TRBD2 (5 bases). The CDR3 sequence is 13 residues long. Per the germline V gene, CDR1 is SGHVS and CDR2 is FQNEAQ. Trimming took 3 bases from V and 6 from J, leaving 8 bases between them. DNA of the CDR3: TGTGCCAGCAGCTTCGGGATAGCCGGGGAGCTGTTTTTT. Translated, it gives CASSFGIAGELFF.

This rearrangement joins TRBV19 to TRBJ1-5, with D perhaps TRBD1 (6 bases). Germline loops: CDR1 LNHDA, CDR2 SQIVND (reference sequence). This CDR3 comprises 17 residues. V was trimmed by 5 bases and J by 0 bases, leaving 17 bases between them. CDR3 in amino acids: CASSPLGQPYSNQPQHF. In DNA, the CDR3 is TGTGCCAGTAGTCCTCTTGGACAGCCCTATAGCAATCAGCCCCAGCATTTT.

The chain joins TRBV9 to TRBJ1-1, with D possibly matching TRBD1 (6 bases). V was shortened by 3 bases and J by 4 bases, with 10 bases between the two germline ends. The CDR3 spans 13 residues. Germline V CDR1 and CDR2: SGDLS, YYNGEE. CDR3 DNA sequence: TGTGCCAGCAGCGCACAGGGTACCACTGAAGCTTTCTTT. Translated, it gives CASSAQGTTEAFF.

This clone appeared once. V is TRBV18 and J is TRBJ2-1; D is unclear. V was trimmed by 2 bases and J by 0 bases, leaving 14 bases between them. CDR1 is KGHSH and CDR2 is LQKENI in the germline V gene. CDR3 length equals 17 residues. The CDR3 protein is CASSPTLGRSSYNEQFF. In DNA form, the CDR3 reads TGTGCCAGCTCACCAACGCTTGGCCGGAGCTCCTACAATGAGCAGTTCTTC.

The CDR3 sequence: CASSLAGGGPGELFF. CDR3 nucleotides: TGCGCCAGCAGCTTGGCTGGGGGAGGACCCGGGGAGCTGTTTTTT. V usage is TRBV5-1 and J usage is TRBJ2-2; D may be TRBD2 (6 bases). V lost 0 bases and J lost 6, with 12 bases in between. Germline lookup yields CDR1 SGHRS and CDR2 YFSETQ. This CDR3 region has 15 residues.

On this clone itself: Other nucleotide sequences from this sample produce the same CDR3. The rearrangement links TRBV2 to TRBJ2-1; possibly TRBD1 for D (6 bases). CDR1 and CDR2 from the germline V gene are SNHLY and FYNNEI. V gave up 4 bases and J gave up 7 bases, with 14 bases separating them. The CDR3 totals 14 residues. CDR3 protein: CASSGPRGGNEQFF. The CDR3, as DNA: TGTGCCAGCAGTGGGCCCAGGGGTGGAAATGAGCAGTTCTTC.